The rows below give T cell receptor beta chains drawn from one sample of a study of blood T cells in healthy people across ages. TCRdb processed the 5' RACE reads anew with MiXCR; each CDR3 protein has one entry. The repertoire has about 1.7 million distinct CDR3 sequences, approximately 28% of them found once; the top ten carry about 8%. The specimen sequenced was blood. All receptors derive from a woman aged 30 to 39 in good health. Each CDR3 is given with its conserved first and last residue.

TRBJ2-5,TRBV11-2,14,CASSLITTAETQYF
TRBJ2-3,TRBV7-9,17,CASSLGLAGGATDTQYF
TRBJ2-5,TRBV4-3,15,CASSQGSGVEGTQYF
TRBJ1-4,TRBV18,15,CASSPGTGTSEKLFF
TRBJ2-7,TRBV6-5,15,CASSIQGGSVYEQYF
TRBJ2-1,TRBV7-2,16,CASSPPLLPGHNEQFF
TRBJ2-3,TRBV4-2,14,CASSQGTSGEGQYF
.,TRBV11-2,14,CASSLDRGRIEQYF
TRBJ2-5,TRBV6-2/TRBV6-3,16,CASNYATSGNQETQYF
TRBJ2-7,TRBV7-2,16,CASSSIRAGPSYEQYF
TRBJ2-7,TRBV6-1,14,CASTRTGYSYEQYF
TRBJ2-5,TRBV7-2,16,CASSLSRGSRQETQYF
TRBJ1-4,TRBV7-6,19,CASSPKLSGTGGSWEKLFF
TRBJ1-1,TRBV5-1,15,CASSGASGTRAEAFF
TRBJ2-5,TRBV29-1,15,CSSHYTRGSGETQYF
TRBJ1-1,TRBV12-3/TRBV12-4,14,CASSFGGVNTEAFF
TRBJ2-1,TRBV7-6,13,CASSFKSGNEQFF
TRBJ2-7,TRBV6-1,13,CASSEAPAGEQYF
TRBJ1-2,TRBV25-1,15,CASSEGDRGNIGYTF
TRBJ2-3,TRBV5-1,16,CASSATAGEVTDTQYF
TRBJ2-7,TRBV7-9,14,CASSNSGRRNEQYF
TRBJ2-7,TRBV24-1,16,CATSEMDRGRAYEQYF
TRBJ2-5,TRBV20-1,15,CSALLSGGVGETQYF
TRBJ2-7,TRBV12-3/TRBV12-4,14,CASSTTTTSYEQYF
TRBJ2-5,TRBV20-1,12,CSANEGEETQYF
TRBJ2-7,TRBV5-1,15,CASTASGGNSYEQYF
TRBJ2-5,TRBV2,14,CASSARLQRETQYF
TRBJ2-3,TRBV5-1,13,CASSTERRDTQYF
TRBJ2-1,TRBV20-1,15,CSARAFDRGSDEQFF
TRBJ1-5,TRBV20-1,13,CSARRYSNQPQHF
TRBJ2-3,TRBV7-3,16,CASSPRWGGGTDTQYF
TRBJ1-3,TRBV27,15,CASSSQGTDRNTIYF
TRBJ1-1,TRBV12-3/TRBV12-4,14,CASSYNRENTEAFF
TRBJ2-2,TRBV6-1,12,CASSGLFGELFF
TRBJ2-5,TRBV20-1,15,CSAGQGGGYKETQYF
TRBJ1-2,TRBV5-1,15,CASSLSRDRVGGYTF
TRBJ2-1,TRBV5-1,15,CASRPGQGFYNEQFF
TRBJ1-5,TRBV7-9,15,CASSSTGARHQPQHF
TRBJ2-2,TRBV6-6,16,CASSYYGRTNTGELFF
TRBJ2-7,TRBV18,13,CASSPSTSYEQYF